One sample yielded the 26 T cell receptor beta chains listed below, sequenced in a study of read filtering for tumor transcriptome and immune sequencing. Molecular barcoded adaptors covering alpha/delta and beta/gamma chains were used on approximately 400 ng RNA. One entry per CDR3 protein results from TCRdb running MiXCR on the reads. Among around 140,000 distinct CDR3 sequences listed, 13% were seen once. Material: a population of CD138-negative cells sorted from bone marrow. The receptors stem from a donor older than 35 with multiple myeloma.

This clonotype was picked up many times. The V call is TRBV4-3, the J call TRBJ2-1; 9 bases map to TRBD1. The CDR3 length is 15 residues. The junction had 7 bases not matched to a gene; V was cut back by 4 bases and J by 6 bases. Germline V gene lookup returns CDR1 LGHNA and CDR2 YSLEER. The CDR3 nucleotides read TGCGCCAGCAGCCCCGGGACAGGGTTTATCAATGAGCAGTTCTTC. Encoded protein: CASSPGTGFINEQFF.

In this sample, this clonotype turned up many times. The CDR3 bases are TGCGCCAGCAGGTTAGGGCCAGGGGCACTCCTGAACACTGAAGCTTTCTTT. Amino acid sequence: CASRLGPGALLNTEAFF. V is TRBV5-1 and J is TRBJ1-1, with TRBD1 as a possible D gene (6 bases). This CDR3 is 17 amino acids long. Looked up from germline, CDR1 is SGHRS and CDR2 is YFSETQ. The germline V and J ends were trimmed by 5 bases and 0 bases, with 20 bases remaining between them.

This clonotype was counted ten times or more. The chain has TRBV19 and TRBJ2-7, with TRBD2 matching 11 bases. The CDR3 consists of 16 residues. Germline values: CDR1 LNHDA, CDR2 SQIVND (reference sequence). With V trimmed by 2 bases and J by 3 bases, 6 bases remained unmatched. The CDR3 spells CASSITLAGGLYEQYF. The CDR3 DNA sequence: TGTGCCAGTAGTATAACCCTAGCGGGAGGACTCTACGAGCAGTACTTC.

This clonotype has at least ten counts. V gene TRBV24-1 combines with J gene TRBJ2-1; 10 bases map to TRBD2. Germline V lookup: CDR1 KGHDR, CDR2 SFDVKD. This CDR3 comprises 10 residues. V lost 9 bases and J lost 15; bases outside the gene matches: 4. Written as DNA, the CDR3 is TGTGCCACCGGGACTAGCGTGCTGTTCTTC. Translating gives CATGTSVLFF.

This chain uses TRBV9 with TRBJ2-2; tentatively, D is TRBD1 (5 bases). CDR1 and CDR2 from the germline V gene are SGDLS and YYNGEE. The CDR3 has 16 residues. Trimming took 7 bases from V and 1 from J, leaving 17 bases between them. CDR3 bases: TGTGCCAGCTTAAGCACCAAAGGGGAGAACACCGGGGAGCTGTTTTTT. Residues: CASLSTKGENTGELFF.

This clonotype was picked up many times. The CDR3 spells CASSWAGVAYEQYF. Written as DNA, the CDR3 is TGTGCCAGCAGCTGGGCAGGAGTAGCCTACGAGCAGTACTTC. The chain employs TRBV7-6 and TRBJ2-7; D not resolved. V lost 4 bases, J lost 2 bases, and 12 bases lay in between. CDR3 length: 14 residues. Germline loops: CDR1 SGHVS, CDR2 FNYEAQ.

This clonotype has at least ten counts. This chain uses TRBV7-9 with TRBJ2-7; D is undetermined. Trimming took off 5 bases at V and 0 bases at J, with 5 bases between the two ends. CDR3 length equals 12 residues. Germline lookup yields CDR1 SEHNR and CDR2 FQNEAQ (reference sequence). CDR3 in amino acids: CASSPVSYEQYF. For the CDR3, the DNA is TGTGCCAGCAGCCCCGTCTCCTACGAGCAGTACTTC.

This clonotype showed up many times. The J gene is TRBJ2-2, the V gene TRBV2; TRBD1 aligns across 8 bases. The CDR3 covers 15 residues. V was pared by 6 bases and J by 4 bases, with 7 bases of the junction left unmatched. Germline values: CDR1 SNHLY, CDR2 FYNNEI. CDR3: CASRGGQGPTGELFF. CDR3 coding DNA: TGTGCCAGCAGAGGCGGACAGGGTCCCACCGGGGAGCTGTTTTTT.

At least ten counts were recorded for this clonotype. This chain uses TRBV11-2 with TRBJ2-1; no reliable D call. Germline V gives CDR1 SGHAT, CDR2 FQNNGV. There are 17 residues in the CDR3. Trimming shortened V by 1 base and J by 2 bases, and 15 bases separated the two germline ends. CDR3 in DNA: TGTGCCAGCAGCTTAGTTAGCCGGACGTTTGCCTACAATGAGCAGTTCTTC. Protein: CASSLVSRTFAYNEQFF.

In regard to this clonotype: It may be a read error: a sequence one base away is much more abundant. The chain combines TRBV4-1 with TRBJ2-2; 7 positions agree with TRBD2. CDR3 length equals 17 residues. Germline V gene data show CDR1 as MGHRA and CDR2 as YSYEKL. V gave up 4 bases and J gave up 0 bases; unmatched junction bases: 8. CDR3 nucleotides: TGCGCCAGCAGCCCAGTAGACGGGAGGCCGAACACCGGGGAGCTGTTTTTT. Translated: CASSPVDGRPNTGELFF.

This clonotype occurred many times. The chain uses TRBV11-3 and TRBJ2-3; unclear D gene. In germline, CDR1 is SGHNT, CDR2 YENEEA. The CDR3 runs to 15 residues. V was pared by 2 bases and J by 1 base, with 10 bases between. CDR3 in amino acids: CASSLLSERTDTQYF. Here the CDR3 DNA reads TGTGCCAGCAGCTTACTTAGTGAACGCACAGATACGCAGTATTTT.

This clonotype was found many times. V gene TRBV29-1 combines with J gene TRBJ1-5, with 10 bases identical to TRBD1. The CDR3 runs 13 residues. Germline assignment: CDR1 SQVTM and CDR2 ANQGSEA. J lost 7 bases, V lost 4 bases, and 4 bases had no gene match. CDR3 bases: TGCAGCGTTGTGGACAGGGGGTACCAGCCCCAGCATTTT. Protein sequence: CSVVDRGYQPQHF. The full variable domain, in which reference TRBV29-1 and TRBJ1-5 provide the parts outside the CDR3, is SAVISQKPSRDICQRGTSLTIQCQVDSQVTMMFWYRQQPGQSLTLIATANQGSEATYESGFVIDKFPISRPNLTFSTLTVSNMSPEDSSIYLCSVVDRGYQPQHFGDGTRLSIL.

Regarding this clonotype: No DNA is shown, since the ends of the CDR3 on it are uncertain; the CDR3 is the one TCRdb lists. The chain links TRBV7-5 to TRBJ2-5; TRBD1 is taken as the D call from the table, unchecked against the DNA. TRBV7-5 is noted as a pseudogene. The CDR3 contains 18 residues when both ends are counted. The CDR3: CISVSEERDRDRFLLQYF.

The V call is TRBV5-1, the J call TRBJ2-3, with 9 bases that match TRBD2. The CDR3 runs 16 residues. J lost 3 bases, V lost 0 bases, and 5 bases had no gene match. CDR1 is SGHRS and CDR2 is YFSETQ in the germline V gene. The CDR3 region is CASSLGSSGNTDTQYF. CDR3 coding DNA: TGCGCCAGCAGCTTGGGCTCTAGCGGGAATACAGATACGCAGTATTTT.

Details on this clonotype: This may be a read error: a much more frequent sequence differs by one nucleotide. This sequence joins TRBV20-1 and TRBJ2-1, with D possibly being TRBD2 (5 bases). This CDR3 is built from 14 residues. Germline-derived CDR1 and CDR2 are DFQATT and SNEGSKA (reference sequence). The CDR3 loop is CSARRDFSYNEQSF. Here the CDR3 DNA reads TGCAGTGCTCGCCGGGATTTCTCCTACAATGAGCAGTCCTTC.

On this clonotype: Given a much more abundant clone one base away, this may be a read error. This chain uses TRBV29-1 with TRBJ2-1; D is undetermined. CDR1 is SQVTM and CDR2 is ANQGSEA in the germline V gene. This CDR3 has 11 amino acids. CDR3 protein: CSVGQYNEQLF. In DNA form, the CDR3 reads TGCAGCGTGGGCCAATACAATGAGCAGCTCTTC.

This rearrangement joins TRBV4-1 to TRBJ2-7; 8 bases line up with TRBD1. The germline CDR1 and CDR2 sequences are MGHRA and YSYEKL. The CDR3 spans 13 residues. The junction had 5 bases not matched to a gene; V was cut back by 3 bases and J by 7 bases. Here the CDR3 reads CASSHRTGQEQYF. The CDR3 DNA reads as TGCGCCAGCAGCCACCGGACAGGGCAGGAGCAGTACTTC.

Concerning this clonotype: A read error is possible here, since a much larger clone lies one base away. The chain has TRBV7-9 and TRBJ1-1, with D unresolved. CDR1 SEHNR and CDR2 FQNEAQ come from the germline V gene (reference sequence). CDR3 length: 13 amino acids. CDR3 protein: CASSLRWNTEALF. The CDR3 DNA sequence: TGCGCCAGCAGCTTGCGGTGGAACACTGAAGCTCTCTTT.

In this sample, this clonotype turned up a few times. A much larger clone lies one base from this, so it may be a read error. The chain links TRBV7-9 to TRBJ1-2, with D perhaps TRBD1 (6 bases). V lost 6 bases, J lost 6 bases, and 17 bases lay in between. Germline CDR1 is SEHNR and CDR2 is FQNEAQ (reference sequence). The CDR3 extends over 14 amino acids. The CDR3 DNA is TGTGCCAGCAGGTCCGGGTGCAGGGGCCATGGCTACACCTTC. Encoded protein: CASRSGCRGHGYTF.

This clonotype was seen many times. The chain links TRBV20-1 to TRBJ2-7, with 7 positions matching TRBD2. The CDR3 runs 15 residues. V shed 6 bases and J 0 bases; nucleotides not matched to a gene: 11. The germline gives CDR1 DFQATT, CDR2 SNEGSKA (reference sequence). The CDR3 reads CSANSLAASSYEQYF. The DNA of the CDR3 is TGCAGTGCGAACTCCCTAGCGGCCAGCTCCTACGAGCAGTACTTC.

Notes on this clonotype: This may be a read error, as it is one base from a much larger clone. The chain combines TRBV11-3 with TRBJ1-6; maybe TRBD1 (6 bases). This CDR3 spans 14 amino acids. Germline-derived CDR1 and CDR2 are SGHNT and YENEEA. In DNA form, the CDR3 reads TGTGCCAGCAGCCTCGGGGGGCCTAATTTACCCCTCCACTTT. This encodes CASSLGGPNLPLHF.

This clonotype occurred many times. In DNA form, the CDR3 reads TGTGCCAGCAGCTTATTTAGCGGGTATCTCACAGATACGCAGTATTTT. Its protein product is CASSLFSGYLTDTQYF. The J gene is TRBJ2-3, the V gene TRBV7-2, with TRBD2 matching 7 bases. Losses at the gene ends were 2 bases for V and 2 bases for J; bases not matched to a gene: 7. Germline V gives CDR1 SGHTA, CDR2 FQGNSA. The CDR3 has 16 residues.

This clonotype was detected ten times or more. V usage is TRBV7-8 and J usage is TRBJ1-1, with a tentative D call TRBD1 (5 bases). Germline CDR1 SGHVS, CDR2 FQNEAQ. The CDR3 is 14 amino acids. The ends were cut back, 3 bases at V and 4 bases at J, with 12 bases in the middle. Here the CDR3 reads CASSLRAGLTEAFF. CDR3 nucleotides: TGTGCCAGCAGCTTGCGGGCGGGGCTCACTGAAGCTTTCTTT.

This clonotype appeared many times. This chain uses TRBV6-2 or TRBV6-3 with TRBJ2-7, with 7 bases identical to TRBD1. J was trimmed by 4 bases and V by 7 bases; bases with no gene match: 13. The germline V gene has CDR1 MNHEY and CDR2 SVGEGT. The CDR3 is 15 residues long. CDR3 region: CASNYVGTATYEQYF. Written as DNA, the CDR3 is TGTGCCAGCAATTATGTCGGGACAGCGACATACGAGCAGTACTTC.

This clonotype was seen many times. This chain links TRBV20-1 with TRBJ1-1; no reliable D call. Germline assignment: CDR1 DFQATT and CDR2 SNEGSKA (reference sequence). The CDR3 totals 11 residues. The V gene lost 7 bases and the J gene lost 7 bases, with 13 bases spanning the gap. This CDR3 reads CSVRVQVEAFF. CDR3 DNA sequence: TGCAGTGTCAGAGTCCAGGTTGAAGCTTTCTTT.

This clonotype was counted at least ten times. The gene calls are TRBV20-1 and TRBJ2-7; D might be TRBD2 (5 bases). Trimming removed 7 bases from V and 0 bases from J, with 16 bases in between. Germline CDR1 DFQATT, CDR2 SNEGSKA (reference sequence). The CDR3 runs 14 residues. CDR3: CSVQAAESSYEQYF. CDR3 bases: TGCAGTGTCCAGGCAGCGGAGAGCTCCTACGAGCAGTACTTC.